These 8 T cell receptor beta chains share one sample of origin, sequenced in a study of siplizumab effects on memory and regulatory T cells. The repertoire was sequenced with immunoSEQ multiplex PCR; TCRdb's copy has only in-frame clones and lacks some. The sample lists about 50,000 clones, roughly 90% seen once, with around 0.3% in the top ten. Sequenced sample: naive CD8+ T cells sorted from blood. The receptors come from a human donor in good health.

The chain recombines TRBV4-2 with TRBJ1-1; D is possibly TRBD1 (5 bases). This CDR3 contains 16 residues. Trimming cost V 0 bases and J 0 bases, with 11 bases left between them. The V gene's germline CDR1 is LGHNA and CDR2 YNFKEQ. The CDR3 reads CASSQDPGLMNTEAFF. DNA for the CDR3: TGTGCCAGCAGCCAAGATCCGGGACTAATGAACACTGAAGCTTTCTTT.

DNA for the CDR3: TGTGCCAGCAGTTACTCGGGCGGGGAGTTCGAGCAGTACTTC. It is translated as CASSYSGGEFEQYF. The chain employs TRBV6-5 and TRBJ2-7; perhaps TRBD2 as D (6 bases). CDR1 and CDR2 (germline): MNHEY, SVGAGI. The V end was cut by 0 bases, the J end by 6 bases, with 12 bases between. This CDR3 region has 14 residues.

The chain has TRBV10-3 and TRBJ2-7, with a possible D match to TRBD1 (6 bases). Germline V gene lookup returns CDR1 ENHRY and CDR2 SYGVKD. The CDR3 consists of 14 residues. Trimming took 11 bases from V and 2 from J, leaving 19 bases between them. CDR3 nucleotides: TGTGCCTCGGCCGAGGGGGAGTGGACCTACGAGCAGTACTTC. Protein sequence: CASAEGEWTYEQYF.

The chain couples TRBV13 to TRBJ2-5, with D perhaps matching TRBD1 or TRBD2 (5 bases each). The CDR3 covers 14 residues. Germline-derived CDR1 and CDR2 are PRHDT and FYEKMQ (reference sequence). V was clipped by 5 bases and J by 9 bases, with 19 bases between them. CDR3: CASSQGEGFEAQYF. CDR3 coding DNA: TGTGCCAGCAGCCAAGGCGAGGGGTTTGAGGCCCAGTACTTC.

The rearrangement uses TRBV27 and TRBJ2-5, with TRBD2 matching 11 bases. V was clipped by 6 bases and J by 5 bases; unmatched bases: 8. The CDR3 covers 15 residues. CDR1 is MNHEY and CDR2 is SMNVEV in the germline V gene (reference sequence). The CDR3 nucleotides read TGTGCCAGCAGCATGGGGACTAGCGGTTGGGAGACCCAGTACTTC. Protein product: CASSMGTSGWETQYF.

The J gene is TRBJ2-5, the V gene TRBV7-2; D is uncertain. This CDR3 is 13 amino acids long. The germline V and J ends were trimmed by 1 base and 5 bases, with 8 bases remaining between them. The germline V gene encodes CDR1 SGHTA and CDR2 FQGNSA. The CDR3 DNA reads TGTGCCAGCAGCTTAGATGGTCGGGAGACCCAGTACTTC. This sequence encodes CASSLDGRETQYF. The complete variable domain, with remaining parts taken from reference TRBV7-2 and TRBJ2-5, reads GAGVSQSPSNKVTEKGKDVELRCDPISGHTALYWYRQSLGQGLEFLIYFQGNSAPDKSGLPSDRFSAERTGGSVSTLTIQRTQQEDSAVYLCASSLDGRETQYFGPGTRLLVL.

Concerning this clone itself: The same CDR3 is also encoded by other DNA sequences in this sample. This chain connects TRBV5-1 to TRBJ1-1, with 9 bases identical to TRBD1. The CDR3 spans 13 residues. V dropped 3 bases and J dropped 5; count of bases not matched to a gene: 2. Germline lookup yields CDR1 SGHRS and CDR2 YFSETQ. The CDR3 loop reads CASSSGQGTEAFF. CDR3 sequence (DNA): TGCGCCAGCAGCTCAGGACAGGGGACTGAAGCTTTCTTT.

This chain joins TRBV7-6 and TRBJ2-1, with D tentatively TRBD1 or TRBD2 (5 bases each). CDR3 size: 15 residues. V lost 1 base and J lost 10, with 17 bases in between. Germline V lookup: CDR1 SGHVS, CDR2 FNYEAQ. The CDR3 loop is CASSLGRDGVTEQFF. CDR3 nucleotide sequence: TGTGCCAGCAGCTTAGGCCGGGACGGAGTCACCGAGCAGTTCTTC.